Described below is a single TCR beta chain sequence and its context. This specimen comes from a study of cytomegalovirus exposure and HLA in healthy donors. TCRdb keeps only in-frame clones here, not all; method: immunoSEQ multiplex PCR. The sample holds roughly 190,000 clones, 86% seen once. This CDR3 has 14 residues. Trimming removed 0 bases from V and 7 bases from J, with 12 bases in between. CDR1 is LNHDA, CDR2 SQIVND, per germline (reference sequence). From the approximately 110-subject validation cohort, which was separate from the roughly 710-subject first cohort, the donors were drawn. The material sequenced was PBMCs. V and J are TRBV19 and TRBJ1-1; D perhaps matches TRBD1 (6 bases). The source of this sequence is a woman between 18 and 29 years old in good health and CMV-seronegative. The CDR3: CASSIEQGRNEAFF. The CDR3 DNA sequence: TGTGCCAGTAGTATAGAGCAGGGGCGCAATGAAGCTTTCTTT.